This TCR beta chain emerged from a study of shared clonotypes between healthy human individuals. Sequencing was performed with immunoSEQ multiplex PCR; in TCRdb, only in-frame clones are kept and a portion is missing. Of under 1,100,000 clones listed, about 77% are singletons. Details on this clone: As yet, its antigen is unknown.

Germline V gives CDR1 SGHVS, CDR2 FQNEAQ. The J segment lost 4 bases and the V segment lost 2 bases, leaving 3 bases of the junction unmatched. The CDR3 runs to 16 residues. Whole-study findings and limits: Depth of sequencing was expected to influence donor clonotype sharing. The generation probabilities recorded for non-shared clonotypes fell below those of clonotypes shared by all four donors.

The split of CD4+ cells yielded CD45RA+ naive and CD45RA-negative memory subsets. This receptor was obtained from a young man in good health. The chain employs TRBV7-8 and TRBJ2-1; 12 positions match TRBD2. The sequencing input was memory CD4+ T cells sorted from blood. As for subset: CD45RA-negative fraction. The CDR3 bases are TGTGCCAGCAGCTTACTAGCGGGAGGGGGATACAATGAGCAGTTCTTC. This encodes CASSLLAGGGYNEQFF.